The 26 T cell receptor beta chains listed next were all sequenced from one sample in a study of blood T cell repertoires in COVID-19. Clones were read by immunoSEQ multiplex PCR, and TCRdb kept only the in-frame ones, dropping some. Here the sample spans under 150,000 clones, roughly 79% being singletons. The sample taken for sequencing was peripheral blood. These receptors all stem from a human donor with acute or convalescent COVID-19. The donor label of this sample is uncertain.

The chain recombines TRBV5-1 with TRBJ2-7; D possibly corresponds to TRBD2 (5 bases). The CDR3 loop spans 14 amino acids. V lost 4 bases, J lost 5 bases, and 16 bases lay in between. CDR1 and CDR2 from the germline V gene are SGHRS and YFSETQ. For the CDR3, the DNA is TGCGCCAGCAGCCTGGATTTGGGGAGAGACGAGCAGTACTTC. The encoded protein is CASSLDLGRDEQYF.

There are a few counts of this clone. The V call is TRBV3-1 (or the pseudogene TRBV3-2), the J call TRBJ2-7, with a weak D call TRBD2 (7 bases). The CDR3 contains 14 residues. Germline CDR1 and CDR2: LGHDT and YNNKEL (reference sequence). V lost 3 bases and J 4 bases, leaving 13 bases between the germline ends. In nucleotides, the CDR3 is TGTGCCAGCAGCCAGGGGGGGGCGGGGTACGAGCAGTACTTC. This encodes CASSQGGAGYEQYF.

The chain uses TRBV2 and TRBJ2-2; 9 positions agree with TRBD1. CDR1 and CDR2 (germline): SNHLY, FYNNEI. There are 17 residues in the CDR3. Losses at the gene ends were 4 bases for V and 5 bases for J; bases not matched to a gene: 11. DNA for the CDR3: TGTGCCAGCAGTGTCATCCGGGGACAGGGAAATACCGGGGAGCTGTTTTTT. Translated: CASSVIRGQGNTGELFF.

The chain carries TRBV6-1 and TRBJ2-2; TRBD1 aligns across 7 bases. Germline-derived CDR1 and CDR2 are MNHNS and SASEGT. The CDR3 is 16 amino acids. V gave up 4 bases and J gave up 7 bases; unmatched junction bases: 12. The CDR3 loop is CASSARMTGQFGELFF. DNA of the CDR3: TGTGCCAGCAGTGCCCGGATGACAGGGCAATTCGGGGAGCTGTTTTTT.

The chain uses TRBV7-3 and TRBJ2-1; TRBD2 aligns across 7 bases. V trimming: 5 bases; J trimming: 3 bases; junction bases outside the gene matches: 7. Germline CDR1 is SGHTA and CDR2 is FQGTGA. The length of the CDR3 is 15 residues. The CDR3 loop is CASSPWGGNYNEQFF. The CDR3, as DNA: TGTGCCAGCAGCCCTTGGGGAGGGAACTACAATGAGCAGTTCTTC.

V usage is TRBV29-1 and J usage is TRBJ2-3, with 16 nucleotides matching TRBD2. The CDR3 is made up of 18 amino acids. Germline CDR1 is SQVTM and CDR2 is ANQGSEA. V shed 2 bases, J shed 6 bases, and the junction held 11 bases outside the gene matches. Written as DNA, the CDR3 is TGCAGCGTTGAAAGTGTTGGGACTAGCGGGGGGGCCGAGGATACGCAGTATTTT. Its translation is CSVESVGTSGGAEDTQYF.

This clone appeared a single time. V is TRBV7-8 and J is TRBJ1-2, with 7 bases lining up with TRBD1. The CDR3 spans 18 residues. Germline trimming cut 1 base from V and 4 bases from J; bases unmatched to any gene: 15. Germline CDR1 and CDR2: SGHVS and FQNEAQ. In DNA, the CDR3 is TGTGCCAGCAGCTTAGATGGGACAGCCTGGGCCCGGGGCTATGGCTACACCTTC. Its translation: CASSLDGTAWARGYGYTF.

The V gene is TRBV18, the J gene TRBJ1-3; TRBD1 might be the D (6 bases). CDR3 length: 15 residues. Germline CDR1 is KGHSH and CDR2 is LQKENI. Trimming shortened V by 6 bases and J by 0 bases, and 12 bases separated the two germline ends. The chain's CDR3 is CASSPGQPSGNTIYF. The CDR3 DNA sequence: TGTGCCAGCTCTCCCGGACAGCCCTCTGGAAACACCATATATTTT. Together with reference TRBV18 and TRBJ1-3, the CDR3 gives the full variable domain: NAGVMQNPRHLVRRRGQEARLRCSPMKGHSHVYWYRQLPEEGLKFMVYLQKENIIDESGMPKERFSAEFPKEGPSILRIQQVVRGDSAAYFCASSPGQPSGNTIYFGEGSWLTVV.

CDR3 nucleotide sequence: TGTGCCAGCAGTCTCCGACAGGGGGTTAACTATGGCTACACCTTC. It codes for CASSLRQGVNYGYTF. The gene calls are TRBV6-5 and TRBJ1-2, with 9 bases that match TRBD1. The CDR3 runs to 15 residues. In germline, CDR1 is MNHEY, CDR2 SVGAGI. The trim removed 5 bases at V and 1 base at J, leaving 5 bases unmatched.

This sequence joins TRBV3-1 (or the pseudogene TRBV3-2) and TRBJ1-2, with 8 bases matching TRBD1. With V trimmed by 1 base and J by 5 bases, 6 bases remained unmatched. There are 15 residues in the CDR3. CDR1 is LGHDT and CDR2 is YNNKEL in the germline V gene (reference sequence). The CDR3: CASSQGQGSSYGYTF. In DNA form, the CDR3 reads TGTGCCAGCAGCCAAGGACAGGGGTCTTCGTATGGCTACACCTTC.

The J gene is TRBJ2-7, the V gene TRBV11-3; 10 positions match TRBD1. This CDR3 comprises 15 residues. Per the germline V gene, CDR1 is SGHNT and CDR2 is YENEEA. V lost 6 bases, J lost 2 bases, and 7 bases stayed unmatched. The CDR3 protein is CASSLRGTGAYEQYF. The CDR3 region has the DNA TGTGCCAGCAGTCTCAGGGGGACAGGGGCCTACGAGCAGTACTTC.

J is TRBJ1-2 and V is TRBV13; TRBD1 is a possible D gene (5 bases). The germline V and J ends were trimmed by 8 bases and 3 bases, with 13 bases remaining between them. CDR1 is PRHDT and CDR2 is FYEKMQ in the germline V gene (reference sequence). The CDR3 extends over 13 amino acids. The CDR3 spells CASSPRGDYGYTF. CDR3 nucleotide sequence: TGTGCCAGCTCCCCACGGGGGGACTATGGCTACACCTTC. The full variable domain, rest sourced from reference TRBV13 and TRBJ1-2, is AAGVIQSPRHLIKEKRETATLKCYPIPRHDTVYWYQQGPGQDPQFLISFYEKMQSDKGSIPDRFSAQQFSDYHSELNMSSLELGDSALYFCASSPRGDYGYTFGSGTRLTVV.

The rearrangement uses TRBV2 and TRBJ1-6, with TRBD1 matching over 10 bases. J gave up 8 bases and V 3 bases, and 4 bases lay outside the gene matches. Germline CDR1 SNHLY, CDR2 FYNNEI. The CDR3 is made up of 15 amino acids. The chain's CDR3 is CASSEGTGVHSPLHF. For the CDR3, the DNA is TGTGCCAGCAGTGAGGGGACAGGGGTGCATTCACCCCTCCACTTT.

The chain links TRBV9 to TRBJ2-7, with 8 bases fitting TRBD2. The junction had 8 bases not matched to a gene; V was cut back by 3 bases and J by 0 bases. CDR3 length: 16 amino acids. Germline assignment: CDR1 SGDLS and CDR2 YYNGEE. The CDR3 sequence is CASSARGGLSSYEQYF. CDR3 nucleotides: TGTGCCAGCAGCGCACGGGGGGGCTTGAGCTCCTACGAGCAGTACTTC. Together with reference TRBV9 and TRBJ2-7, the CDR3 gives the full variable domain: DSGVTQTPKHLITATGQRVTLRCSPRSGDLSVYWYQQSLDQGLQFLIQYYNGEERAKGNILERFSAQQFPDLHSELNLSSLELGDSALYFCASSARGGLSSYEQYFGPGTRLTVT.

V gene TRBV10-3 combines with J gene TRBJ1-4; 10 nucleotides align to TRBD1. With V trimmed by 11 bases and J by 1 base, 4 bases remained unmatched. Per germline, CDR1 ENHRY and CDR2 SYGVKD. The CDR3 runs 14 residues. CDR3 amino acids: CASGTGVTNEKLFF. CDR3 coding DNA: TGTGCCTCCGGGACAGGGGTAACTAATGAAAAACTGTTTTTT.

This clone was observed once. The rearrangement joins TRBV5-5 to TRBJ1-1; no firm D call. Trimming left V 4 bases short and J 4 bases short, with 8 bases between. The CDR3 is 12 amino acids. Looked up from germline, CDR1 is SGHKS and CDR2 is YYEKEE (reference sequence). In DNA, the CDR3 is TGTGCCAGCAGCCTACTCATCACTGAAGCTTTCTTT. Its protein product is CASSLLITEAFF.

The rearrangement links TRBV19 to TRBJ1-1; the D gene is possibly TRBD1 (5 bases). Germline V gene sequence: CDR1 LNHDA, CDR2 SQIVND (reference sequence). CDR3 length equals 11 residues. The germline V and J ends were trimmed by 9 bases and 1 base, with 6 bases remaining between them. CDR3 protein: CASGQNTEAFF. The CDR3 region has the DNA TGTGCCAGCGGACAGAACACTGAAGCTTTCTTT.

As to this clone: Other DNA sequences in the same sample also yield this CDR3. In DNA, the CDR3 is TGTGCCAGCAGTTTAGGGGGGGAGGAGACCCAGTACTTC. Its translation: CASSLGGEETQYF. The chain couples TRBV27 to TRBJ2-5; 7 bases are a match to TRBD2. V was pared by 2 bases and J by 5 bases, with 2 bases of the junction left unmatched. CDR1 MNHEY and CDR2 SMNVEV come from the germline V gene (reference sequence). The CDR3 contains 13 residues.

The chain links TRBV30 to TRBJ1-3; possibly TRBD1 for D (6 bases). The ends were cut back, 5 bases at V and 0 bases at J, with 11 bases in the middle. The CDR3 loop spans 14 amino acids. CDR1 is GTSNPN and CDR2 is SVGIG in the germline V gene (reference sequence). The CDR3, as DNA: TGTGCCTGGGTGGACAGAAGCTCTGGAAACACCATATATTTT. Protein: CAWVDRSSGNTIYF.

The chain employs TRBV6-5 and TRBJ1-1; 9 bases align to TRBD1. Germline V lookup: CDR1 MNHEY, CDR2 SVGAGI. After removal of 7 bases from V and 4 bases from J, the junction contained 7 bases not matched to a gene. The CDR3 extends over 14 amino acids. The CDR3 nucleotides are TGTGCCAGCATTGGGACAGGGAGTCGCACTGAAGCTTTCTTT. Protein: CASIGTGSRTEAFF.

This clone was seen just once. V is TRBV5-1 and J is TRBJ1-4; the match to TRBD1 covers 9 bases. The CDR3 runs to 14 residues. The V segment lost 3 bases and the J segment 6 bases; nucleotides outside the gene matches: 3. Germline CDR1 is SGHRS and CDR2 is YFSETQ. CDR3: CASSSRDRDEKLFF. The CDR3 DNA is TGCGCCAGCAGCTCTAGGGACAGGGATGAAAAACTGTTTTTT.

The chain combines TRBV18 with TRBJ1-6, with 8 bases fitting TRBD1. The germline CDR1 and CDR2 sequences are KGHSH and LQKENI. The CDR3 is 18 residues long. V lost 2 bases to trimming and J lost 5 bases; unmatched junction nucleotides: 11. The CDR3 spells CASSPNHGQGSNNSPLHF. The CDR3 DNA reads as TGTGCCAGCTCACCAAACCACGGACAGGGATCGAATAATTCACCCCTCCACTTT.

The CDR3 nucleotides are TGCGCCAGCAGTGAGTCCCTGGGGCGGGGTGAGACCCAGTACTTC. It is translated as CASSESLGRGETQYF. The V call is TRBV10-1, the J call TRBJ2-5, with D possibly being TRBD2 (6 bases). V was trimmed by 0 bases and J by 5 bases, leaving 13 bases between them. Germline lookup yields CDR1 WNHNN and CDR2 SYGVQD (reference sequence). This CDR3 region has 15 residues.

The CDR3 protein is CASSSLSGTGELFF. CDR3 sequence (DNA): TGTGCCAGCAGCTCCCTCTCGGGCACCGGGGAGCTGTTTTTT. The rearrangement links TRBV7-6 to TRBJ2-2, with unresolved D. The CDR3 runs to 14 residues. Germline V gives CDR1 SGHVS, CDR2 FNYEAQ. The germline V and J ends were trimmed by 4 bases and 4 bases, with 10 bases remaining between them.

The CDR3 loop reads CASSFMAGKLSNQPQHF. CDR3 nucleotide sequence: TGTGCCAGCTCGTTTATGGCAGGGAAACTAAGCAATCAGCCCCAGCATTTT. The chain carries TRBV18 and TRBJ1-5; maybe TRBD1 (5 bases). Looked up from germline, CDR1 is KGHSH and CDR2 is LQKENI. There are 17 residues in the CDR3. V was pared by 6 bases and J by 1 base, with 19 bases between.

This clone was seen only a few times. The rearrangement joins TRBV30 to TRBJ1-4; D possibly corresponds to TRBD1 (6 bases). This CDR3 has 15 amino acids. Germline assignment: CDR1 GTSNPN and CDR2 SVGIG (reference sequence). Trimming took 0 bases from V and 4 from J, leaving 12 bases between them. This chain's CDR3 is CAWSVQGGFNEKLFF. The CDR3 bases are TGTGCCTGGAGTGTACAGGGAGGGTTTAATGAAAAACTGTTTTTT.